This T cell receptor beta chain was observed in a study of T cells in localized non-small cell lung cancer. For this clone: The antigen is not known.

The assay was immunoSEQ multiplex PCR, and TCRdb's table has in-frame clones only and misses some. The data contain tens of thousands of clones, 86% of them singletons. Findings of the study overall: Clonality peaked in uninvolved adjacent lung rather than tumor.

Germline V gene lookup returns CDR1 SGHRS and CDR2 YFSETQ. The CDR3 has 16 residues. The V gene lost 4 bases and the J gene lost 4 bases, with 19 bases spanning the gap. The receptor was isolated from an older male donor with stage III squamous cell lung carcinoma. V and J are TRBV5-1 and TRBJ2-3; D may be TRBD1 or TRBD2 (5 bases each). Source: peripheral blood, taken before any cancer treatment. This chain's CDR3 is CASSPEGNQLADTQYF. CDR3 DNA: TGCGCCAGCAGCCCAGAGGGGAACCAATTAGCAGATACGCAGTATTTT.